The rows below give T cell receptor beta chains drawn from one sample of a study of blood T cell repertoires in COVID-19. This table comes from immunoSEQ multiplex PCR, and its TCRdb copy is limited to in-frame clones, with some not included. The data contain 130,000 or so clones, approximately 84% of them singletons. The specimen was PBMCs or T cells enriched from blood (not recorded which). The source of these receptors is a woman between 45 and 65 years old with acute COVID-19. CDR3s include the opening cysteine and the closing phenylalanine or tryptophan. A D gene is named only where the DNA matches it firmly. A row's size may be missing; if present it is once, few, many or a size class.

V gene,D gene,clone size,J gene,CDR3 DNA,CDR3 protein
TRBV7-2,TRBD1,.,TRBJ2-7,TGTGCCAGCAGCTTAGTGACCAGGGGGCTTACCTCCTACGAGCAGTACTTC,CASSLVTRGLTSYEQYF
TRBV15,TRBD1,.,TRBJ1-3,TGTGCCACCAGCCGATACACAGGGGTACCGAACACCATATATTTT,CATSRYTGVPNTIYF
TRBV5-6,.,.,TRBJ2-3,TGTGCCAGCAGCGTACCAGGGACAGATACGCAGTATTTT,CASSVPGTDTQYF
TRBV7-9,.,.,TRBJ2-1,TGTGCCAGCAGCTCCGCGGGGGCAATCTCTCCTTACAATGAGCAGTTCTTC,CASSSAGAISPYNEQFF
TRBV6-2/TRBV6-3,TRBD1,.,TRBJ2-4,TGTGCCAGCAGTTATACGACAGGGGGCGCCAAAAACATTCAGTACTTC,CASSYTTGGAKNIQYF
TRBV19,.,.,TRBJ2-3,TGTGCCAGTAGTATATTAGCGGCCACAGATACGCAGTATTTT,CASSILAATDTQYF
TRBV25-1,TRBD2,.,TRBJ2-3,TGTGCCAGCGGACGAAAGGTGGGGGCTAGCGGGAGCACAGATACGCAGTATTTT,CASGRKVGASGSTDTQYF
TRBV5-4,TRBD1,.,TRBJ1-2,TGTGCCAGCAGCTTTTCGGACAGGGGGAAAAAGGGCTACACCTTC,CASSFSDRGKKGYTF
TRBV5-6,.,.,TRBJ2-1,TGTGCCAGCAGCTGGCCCCCAGGATCGCAACGGTCGCAGTTCTTC,CASSWPPGSQRSQFF
TRBV6-5,.,.,TRBJ2-5,TGTGCCAGCAACCCCGACCCAGGGATCGAGACCCAGTACTTC,CASNPDPGIETQYF
TRBV6-5,TRBD1,.,TRBJ1-2,TGTGCCAGCAGCTCCCGGGGGACAGTCCGCGGCTACACCTTC,CASSSRGTVRGYTF
TRBV29-1,.,.,TRBJ2-7,TGCAGCGTTGTTGGCGGTTCCTACGAGCAGTACTTC,CSVVGGSYEQYF
TRBV5-6,.,.,TRBJ1-1,TGTGCCAGCAGCAGACGGACACTGAACACTGAAGCTTTCTTT,CASSRRTLNTEAFF
TRBV6-5,TRBD2,.,TRBJ2-1,TGTGCCAGCAGTTACTCGGGAGGGAGGCAGTTCTTC,CASSYSGGRQFF
TRBV27,TRBD2,.,TRBJ2-7,TGTGCCAGCAGTTTAGGGGGACTAGCGTCCTACGAGCAGTACTTC,CASSLGGLASYEQYF
TRBV7-8,.,.,TRBJ2-7,TGTGCCAGCAGCTCAGTGGGCGTAAGCGAGCAGTACTTC,CASSSVGVSEQYF
TRBV27,.,few,TRBJ1-6,TGTGCCAGCAGTACAATCGGAGGTGATTCACCCCTCCACTTT,CASSTIGGDSPLHF
TRBV6-5,TRBD1,.,TRBJ2-7,TGTGCCAGCAGTTTCACGGACAGGGAGTACGAGCAGTACTTC,CASSFTDREYEQYF
TRBV11-2,.,.,TRBJ2-7,TGTGCCAGCAGCCTGACTGCCTACGAGCAGTACTTC,CASSLTAYEQYF
TRBV4-1,.,once,TRBJ1-5,TGCGCCAGCAGCCAAGAGCGCGGCAATCAGCCCCAGCATTTT,CASSQERGNQPQHF
TRBV5-1,.,.,TRBJ1-1,TGCGCCAGCAGCTCCGGCGGATACAGGACGATGAACACTGAAGCTTTCTTT,CASSSGGYRTMNTEAFF
TRBV5-1,TRBD1,once,TRBJ1-1,TGCGCCAGCAGCTTGGGTCTGACAGGGCTGAACACTGAAGCTTTCTTT,CASSLGLTGLNTEAFF
TRBV5-1,.,.,TRBJ1-2,TGCGCCAGCAGCTTGGATGGCAACCAAGCGGGGAGCTACACCTTC,CASSLDGNQAGSYTF
TRBV7-9,.,.,TRBJ1-1,TGTGCCAGCAGCTTAGGACAGATGAACACTGAAGCTTTCTTT,CASSLGQMNTEAFF
TRBV20-1,TRBD1,.,TRBJ1-1,TGCAGTGCTAGTCGTCAGGGGGCGGCTTTCTTT,CSASRQGAAFF
TRBV28,TRBD1,.,TRBJ2-6,TGTGCCAGCAGTCATTTGACAGGGGCCGGGGCCAACGTCCTGACTTTC,CASSHLTGAGANVLTF
TRBV7-9,TRBD1,few,TRBJ2-7,TGTGCCAGCAGCGTGGGACAGGGCTTCTACGAGCAGTACTTC,CASSVGQGFYEQYF
TRBV19,.,.,TRBJ1-1,TGTGCCAGTAGTACGATGGACAGCTTAGGAACTGAAGCTTTCTTT,CASSTMDSLGTEAFF
TRBV19,TRBD2,.,TRBJ2-1,TGTGCCAGTAGTATACCGTCAGGGATAGCGGGGTTGTCCTACAATGAGCAGTTCTTC,CASSIPSGIAGLSYNEQFF
TRBV13,.,.,TRBJ2-5,TGTGCCAGCAGCCCCCGCGGCCAAGAGACCCAGTACTTC,CASSPRGQETQYF
TRBV7-8,.,.,TRBJ1-6,TGTGCCAGCAGCCCGCCGGAGGGTCATAATTCACCCCTCCACTTT,CASSPPEGHNSPLHF
TRBV11-1,TRBD1,.,TRBJ2-5,TGTGCCAGCAGCTTACAGGGGGCGCGGGAGACCCAGTACTTC,CASSLQGARETQYF